This record concerns one T cell receptor (beta chain) sequence. TCRdb re-called the RT-PCR reads through MiXCR, storing one row per CDR3 protein. The data show approximately 720,000 distinct CDR3 sequences, 11% to 15% seen once. The ends lost 1 base at V and 7 bases at J; junction bases unmatched: 6. This CDR3 has 17 amino acids. The V gene's germline CDR1 is SGHAT and CDR2 FQNNGV. The clonotype originates from a female donor in good health, serving as a healthy control. The chain has TRBV11-2 and TRBJ2-2; TRBD2 matches 13 bases. Sequenced: memory CD4+ T cells from blood. For the CDR3, the DNA is TGTGCCAGCAGCTTAGCTGGGGGACTAGCGGGAATCGGGGAGCTGTTTTTT. Encoded protein: CASSLAGGLAGIGELFF.